Presented here are 21 T cell receptor beta chains from one specimen sequenced in a study of shared clonotypes between healthy human individuals. The data were produced by immunoSEQ multiplex PCR, yet TCRdb's version contains in-frame clones alone and is incomplete. The sample lists around 700,000 clones, roughly 78% occurring once. Source material: memory CD4+ T cells sorted from blood. Subset defined: CD45RA-negative fraction. Receptor source: a woman aged 25-40 years in good health.

The rearrangement uses TRBV5-6 and TRBJ1-2; possible D gene TRBD1, 6 bases. CDR1 is SGHDT, CDR2 YYEEEE, per germline. Trimming removed 1 base from V and 4 bases from J, with 17 bases in between. CDR3 length equals 16 residues. CDR3 residues: CASSLLTGQAGYGYTF. In nucleotides, the CDR3 is TGTGCCAGCAGCTTGCTAACGGGACAAGCGGGCTATGGCTACACCTTC. The whole variable domain, remainder taken from reference TRBV5-6 and TRBJ1-2, is DAGVTQSPTHLIKTRGQQVTLRCSPKSGHDTVSWYQQALGQGPQFIFQYYEEEERQRGNFPDRFSGHQFPNYSSELNVNALLLGDSALYLCASSLLTGQAGYGYTFGSGTRLTVV.

This chain connects TRBV11-2 to TRBJ1-1; 9 nucleotides agree with TRBD1. Germline-derived CDR1 and CDR2 are SGHAT and FQNNGV. Germline trimming cut 2 bases from V and 8 bases from J; bases unmatched to any gene: 12. There are 16 residues in the CDR3. DNA for the CDR3: TGTGCCAGCAGCTTAATCAACAGGGGGCGGGATTCCGAAGCTTTCTTT. Its protein is CASSLINRGRDSEAFF. Supplemented by reference TRBV11-2 and TRBJ1-1, the full variable domain reads EAGVAQSPRYKIIEKRQSVAFWCNPISGHATLYWYQQILGQGPKLLIQFQNNGVVDDSQLPKDRFSAERLKGVDSTLKIQPAKLEDSAVYLCASSLINRGRDSEAFFGQGTRLTVV.

This clone was recorded many times. This chain uses TRBV30 with TRBJ2-1, with D uncertain. Trimming shortened V by 2 bases and J by 4 bases, and 6 bases separated the two germline ends. The germline gives CDR1 GTSNPN, CDR2 SVGIG (reference sequence). The CDR3 covers 12 residues. The CDR3 sequence is CAWSNGYNEQFF. The CDR3, as DNA: TGTGCCTGGAGTAACGGTTACAATGAGCAGTTCTTC.

This chain joins TRBV7-9 and TRBJ2-7, with 8 bases fitting TRBD1. The CDR3 loop spans 15 amino acids. Trimming took 0 bases from V and 2 from J; bases not matched to a gene: 3. Germline CDR1 is SEHNR and CDR2 is FQNEAQ (reference sequence). CDR3 bases: TGTGCCAGCAGCTTAGCTAGGACAGGGCCCTACGAGCAGTACTTC. Translation gives CASSLARTGPYEQYF.

The table lists this clone with a few counts. The V call is TRBV28, the J call TRBJ1-4; 9 bases fit TRBD1. V gave up 0 bases and J gave up 7 bases; unmatched junction bases: 6. CDR1 is MDHEN and CDR2 is SYDVKM in the germline V gene. The CDR3 consists of 16 residues. CDR3 region: CASSLWETGGSEKLFF. CDR3 DNA: TGTGCCAGCAGTTTATGGGAAACAGGGGGCAGTGAAAAACTGTTTTTT.

The CDR3 reads CASLTAGGDTDTQYF. CDR3 sequence (DNA): TGTGCCAGCCTCACTGCGGGAGGTGACACAGATACGCAGTATTTT. This chain uses TRBV5-4 with TRBJ2-3, with 8 bases matching TRBD2. J gave up 2 bases and V 7 bases, and 9 bases lay outside the gene matches. Germline V gene sequence: CDR1 SGHNT, CDR2 YYREEE (reference sequence). The CDR3 loop spans 15 amino acids.

This clone was found once. The CDR3 loop is CASSRTGNTEAFF. For the CDR3, the DNA is TGTGCCAGCAGCCGGACGGGGAACACTGAAGCTTTCTTT. The chain has TRBV6-4 and TRBJ1-1; D remains unclear. V lost 6 bases and J lost 1, with 9 bases in between. Germline V gene data show CDR1 as MRHNA and CDR2 as SNTAGT. The CDR3 is 13 residues long.

The chain employs TRBV6-6 and TRBJ2-2; D is unclear. Germline-derived CDR1 and CDR2 are MNHNY and SVGAGI (reference sequence). This CDR3 has 14 amino acids. V gave up 6 bases and J gave up 0 bases, with 8 bases separating them. The CDR3 is CASSYPANTGELFF. CDR3 nucleotide sequence: TGTGCCAGCAGCTACCCAGCGAACACCGGGGAGCTGTTTTTT.

CDR3 in DNA: TGTGCCAGCAGCGCAGAGGACGGCAAATCTGGAAACACCATATATTTT. This sequence encodes CASSAEDGKSGNTIYF. This sequence joins TRBV9 and TRBJ1-3; D not certain. V was clipped by 3 bases and J by 1 base, with 14 bases between them. The CDR3 length is 16 residues. Looked up from germline, CDR1 is SGDLS and CDR2 is YYNGEE.

The genes are TRBV28 and TRBJ1-5; D ambiguous. V shed 11 bases and J shed 0 bases, with 14 bases lying between them. There are 14 residues in the CDR3. In germline, CDR1 is MDHEN, CDR2 SYDVKM. Here the CDR3 DNA reads TGTGCCTCTGGCCGAGGTAATAGCAATCAGCCCCAGCATTTT. It specifies CASGRGNSNQPQHF.

The chain combines TRBV6-4 with TRBJ2-1; D possibly corresponds to TRBD1 (6 bases). The germline V and J ends were trimmed by 5 bases and 1 base, with 6 bases remaining between them. The CDR3 length is 13 residues. Germline V gene sequence: CDR1 MRHNA, CDR2 SNTAGT. The CDR3 spells CASSQGSYNEQFF. Written as DNA, the CDR3 is TGTGCCAGCAGTCAGGGGTCCTACAATGAGCAGTTCTTC.

This clone was found once. The chain recombines TRBV28 with TRBJ2-5; D unresolved. This CDR3 has 13 residues. Trimming left V 2 bases short and J 2 bases short, with 6 bases between. Germline CDR1 is MDHEN and CDR2 is SYDVKM. The CDR3 here is CASSLNHQETQYF. The DNA for the CDR3 is TGTGCCAGCAGTTTAAACCATCAAGAGACCCAGTACTTC.

This chain connects TRBV5-1 to TRBJ1-1, with 8 positions matching TRBD1. V dropped 3 bases and J dropped 1; count of bases not matched to a gene: 11. The germline V gene encodes CDR1 SGHRS and CDR2 YFSETQ. The CDR3 covers 17 residues. The CDR3 DNA follows: TGCGCCAGCAGCTACTACCGGGACAGGAGACCGAACACTGAAGCTTTCTTT. This codes for CASSYYRDRRPNTEAFF.

The chain uses TRBV5-4 and TRBJ2-7, with TRBD2 identical over 7 bases. The trim removed 1 base at V and 0 bases at J, leaving 7 bases unmatched. Germline loops: CDR1 SGHNT, CDR2 YYREEE (reference sequence). The CDR3 contains 16 residues. CDR3 DNA sequence: TGTGCCAGCAGCTTGTCGGGCGGGAGTAGCTCCTACGAGCAGTACTTC. It translates to CASSLSGGSSSYEQYF.

CDR3 residues: CASSLLGGHTGELFF. As DNA, the CDR3 is TGTGCCAGCAGCCTCCTTGGGGGGCACACCGGGGAGCTGTTTTTT. The chain combines TRBV5-4 with TRBJ2-2, with D perhaps TRBD1 or TRBD2 (6 bases each). Trimming removed 4 bases at V and 3 bases at J, with 13 bases between. CDR1 is SGHNT, CDR2 YYREEE, per germline (reference sequence). The CDR3 sequence is 15 residues long.

The chain combines TRBV19 with TRBJ2-1, with 10 bases lining up with TRBD1. The V segment lost 7 bases and the J segment 6 bases; nucleotides outside the gene matches: 3. Germline values: CDR1 LNHDA, CDR2 SQIVND (reference sequence). The CDR3 is 13 residues long. Here the CDR3 DNA reads TGTGCCAGTACAAGGACAGGGGGCAATGAGCAGTTCTTC. Protein product: CASTRTGGNEQFF.

The CDR3 loop reads CASSETGFQTYEQYF. The CDR3 DNA reads TGTGCCAGCAGTGAAACAGGATTTCAAACCTACGAGCAGTACTTC. The genes are TRBV2 and TRBJ2-7; tentatively, D is TRBD1 (5 bases). With 2 bases removed from V and 2 bases from J, the gap between germline ends came to 13 bases. The CDR3 has 15 amino acids. The V gene's germline CDR1 is SNHLY and CDR2 FYNNEI.

This chain connects TRBV5-1 to TRBJ2-1; 12 nucleotides agree with TRBD2. The ends lost 0 bases at V and 8 bases at J; junction bases unmatched: 3. The CDR3 is 15 residues long. The germline V gene encodes CDR1 SGHRS and CDR2 YFSETQ. CDR3 region: CASSLVLAGGYEQFF. The DNA for the CDR3 is TGCGCCAGCAGCTTGGTTCTAGCGGGAGGGTATGAGCAGTTCTTC.

This clone came up a few times. This chain uses TRBV5-5 with TRBJ2-1, with TRBD1 matching 9 bases. The germline V gene encodes CDR1 SGHKS and CDR2 YYEKEE (reference sequence). The trim removed 3 bases at V and 3 bases at J, leaving 4 bases unmatched. The CDR3 extends over 15 amino acids. CDR3 coding DNA: TGTGCCAGCAGCTCTCGGGACAGGGACTACAATGAGCAGTTCTTC. Encoded protein: CASSSRDRDYNEQFF.

This clone was detected once. The chain joins TRBV28 to TRBJ1-5; D perhaps matches TRBD1 (5 bases). The CDR3 spans 14 residues. Germline assignment: CDR1 MDHEN and CDR2 SYDVKM. The V and J ends lost 10 bases and 5 bases respectively, with 18 bases between them. CDR3 in amino acids: CAIRTPGGDQPQHF. CDR3 bases: TGTGCCATTCGAACGCCGGGGGGGGATCAGCCCCAGCATTTT. The full variable domain, its missing parts supplied by reference TRBV28 and TRBJ1-5, is DVKVTQSSRYLVKRTGEKVFLECVQDMDHENMFWYRQDPGLGLRLIYFSYDVKMKEKGDIPEGYSVSREKKERFSLILESASTNQTSMYLCAIRTPGGDQPQHFGDGTRLSIL.

This clone was picked up a small number of times. The gene calls are TRBV12-5 and TRBJ1-1; D may be TRBD1 (5 bases). CDR3 size: 16 residues. Between the trimmed V and J ends, which lost 2 bases and 0 bases, there was a span of 13 bases. Per germline, CDR1 LGHNT and CDR2 FRNRAP. The chain's CDR3 is CASGLPPGRLNTEAFF. CDR3 coding DNA: TGTGCTAGTGGTTTGCCCCCGGGACGGTTGAACACTGAAGCTTTCTTT.